Presented here are 12 T cell receptor beta chains from one specimen sequenced in a study of blood T cell repertoires in COVID-19. The data were produced by immunoSEQ multiplex PCR, yet TCRdb's version contains in-frame clones alone and is incomplete. The top ten hold less than 6% of the sample, which has around 63,000 clones, approximately 80% seen once. The sequenced sample was peripheral blood. Every receptor here comes from a woman aged 70-85 years with acute or convalescent COVID-19.

This clone appeared once. This sequence joins TRBV11-2 and TRBJ2-1, with D possibly TRBD2 on 7 matching bases. The CDR3 covers 16 residues. V lost 4 bases, J lost 4 bases, and 17 bases lay in between. In germline, CDR1 is SGHAT, CDR2 FQNNGV. CDR3: CASSYGGGAQYNEQFF. CDR3 in DNA: TGTGCCAGCAGCTACGGTGGGGGGGCTCAGTACAATGAGCAGTTCTTC.

This clone was detected a few times. The rearrangement uses TRBV6-5 and TRBJ1-2, with D uncertain. The CDR3 consists of 14 residues. The V end lost 5 bases, the J end lost 4 bases, and 14 bases lay between the germline ends. CDR1 and CDR2 from the germline V gene are MNHEY and SVGAGI. The CDR3 here is CASSTPGQIYGYTF. In DNA, the CDR3 is TGTGCCAGCAGTACCCCGGGTCAAATCTATGGCTACACCTTC.

This clone was counted a few times. The chain links TRBV7-8 to TRBJ1-5, with D maybe TRBD1 (5 bases). The ends were cut back, 5 bases at V and 7 bases at J, with 9 bases in the middle. CDR1 is SGHVS, CDR2 FQNEAQ, per germline. The CDR3 loop spans 12 amino acids. In nucleotides, the CDR3 is TGTGCCAGCAGCACCGACAGACAGCCCCAGCATTTT. As protein: CASSTDRQPQHF.

Only a few counts were recorded for this clone. The CDR3 region has the DNA TGTGCCAGCAGCTCCGGGGAGGGGCTAAGGGATCAGCCCCAGCATTTT. Translation: CASSSGEGLRDQPQHF. The chain uses TRBV7-8 and TRBJ1-5; maybe TRBD1 (5 bases). Germline CDR1 SGHVS, CDR2 FQNEAQ. The CDR3 length is 16 residues. V lost 4 bases, J lost 5 bases, and 18 bases lay in between.

The V call is TRBV6-5, the J call TRBJ1-4, with TRBD1 matching 7 bases. J gave up 5 bases and V 4 bases, and 7 bases lay outside the gene matches. Germline-derived CDR1 and CDR2 are MNHEY and SVGAGI. The CDR3 extends over 15 amino acids. CDR3 nucleotides: TGTGCCAGCAGTTTCCAGCTGACAGGGAATGAAAAACTGTTTTTT. Protein sequence: CASSFQLTGNEKLFF.

This sequence joins TRBV24-1 and TRBJ2-1; 7 positions match TRBD1. Germline CDR1 and CDR2: KGHDR and SFDVKD. There are 14 residues in the CDR3. After removal of 2 bases from V and 6 bases from J, the junction contained 3 bases not matched to a gene. CDR3 sequence (DNA): TGTGCCACCAGTGATTGGGACAGTATCAATGAGCAGTTCTTC. It yields the protein CATSDWDSINEQFF.

This sequence joins TRBV18 and TRBJ2-7, with 9 bases matching TRBD1. This CDR3 is built from 16 residues. CDR1 KGHSH and CDR2 LQKENI come from the germline V gene. Losses at the gene ends were 4 bases for V and 0 bases for J; bases not matched to a gene: 7. CDR3 sequence (DNA): TGTGCCAGCTCACAACCGGGACAGGGTGCCTCCTACGAGCAGTACTTC. It specifies CASSQPGQGASYEQYF.

V and J are TRBV6-5 and TRBJ2-1, with unresolved D. CDR1 MNHEY and CDR2 SVGAGI come from the germline V gene. The CDR3 has 14 amino acids. V lost 5 bases and J lost 5, with 13 bases in between. This chain's CDR3 is CASSPWRGHNEQFF. The CDR3 nucleotides are TGTGCCAGCAGTCCCTGGAGAGGTCACAATGAGCAGTTCTTC.

The table lists this clone with a few counts. This chain connects TRBV7-8 to TRBJ1-1, with D unclear. Germline V CDR1 and CDR2: SGHVS, FQNEAQ. V was trimmed by 0 bases and J by 1 base, leaving 9 bases between them. The CDR3 has 15 amino acids. The CDR3 sequence: CASSLARAANTEAFF. CDR3 sequence (DNA): TGTGCCAGCAGCTTAGCGAGGGCAGCGAACACTGAAGCTTTCTTT.

J is TRBJ2-2 and V is TRBV14; D unclear. From germline, CDR1 is SGHDN and CDR2 FVKESK. The CDR3 has 14 residues. Trimming took 0 bases from V and 8 from J, leaving 10 bases between them. CDR3 in DNA: TGTGCCAGCAGCCAAGATCATCGGGTTGGGGAGCTGTTTTTT. It yields the protein CASSQDHRVGELFF.

The V gene is TRBV7-9, the J gene TRBJ1-1; 10 bases map to TRBD1. This CDR3 is 15 amino acids long. V trimming: 3 bases; J trimming: 6 bases; junction bases outside the gene matches: 7. Germline loops: CDR1 SEHNR, CDR2 FQNEAQ (reference sequence). In nucleotides, the CDR3 is TGTGCCAGCAGCTTTGGACAGGGGGTTATCCCTGAAGCTTTCTTT. Protein: CASSFGQGVIPEAFF. The full variable domain, its missing parts supplied by reference TRBV7-9 and TRBJ1-1, is DTGVSQNPRHKITKRGQNVTFRCDPISEHNRLYWYRQTLGQGPEFLTYFQNEAQLEKSRLLSDRFSAERPKGSFSTLEIQRTEQGDSAMYLCASSFGQGVIPEAFFGQGTRLTVV.

The chain joins TRBV6-5 to TRBJ1-1; 7 bases align to TRBD1. Germline V CDR1 and CDR2: MNHEY, SVGAGI. CDR3 size: 14 residues. J lost 5 bases, V lost 4 bases, and 7 bases had no gene match. CDR3 sequence: CASSSDRVRTEAFF. CDR3 coding DNA: TGTGCCAGCAGTTCCGACAGGGTAAGAACTGAAGCTTTCTTT.